This T cell receptor beta chain was documented in a study of regulatory T cells in long-lasting Graves disease. Overall study results and limits: Persistent disease samples used TRBV28, TRBJ1-2 and TRBJ2-5 preferentially.

According to the study, TCR beta libraries were built with iRepertoire HTBI primers and CDR3-region Arm-PCR. TCRdb passed the multiplex PCR reads through MiXCR, listing each CDR3 protein once. The repertoire consists of some 220,000 distinct CDR3 sequences, with approximately 18% occurring once and the leading ten covering approximately 12%. Germline V gene data show CDR1 as MNHEY and CDR2 as SMNVEV (reference sequence). This CDR3 is built from 18 residues. The V and J ends lost 2 bases and 10 bases, in that order; junction bases with no gene match: 17. In this sample, this clonotype turned up many times. Its antigen is not known. Regarding time point: newly diagnosed GD, antithyroid drugs for less than 3 months. There was RNA extracted from PBMCs, and the TCR library was made from it. Another study also made use of these data, one on T cells in Graves' hyperthyroidism and ophthalmopathy. That paper states: The blood repertoire included most of the expanded thyroid clonotypes above 0.001.

The sample here was peripheral blood mononuclear cells (PBMCs), taken at new diagnosis, from a patient treated with antithyroid drugs. This sequence was found in a woman aged 25 to 39 with Graves disease. J is TRBJ2-1 and V is TRBV27; 10 bases match TRBD2. CDR3 DNA sequence: TGTGCCAGCAGTTTACCCCGGACTAGCGGAAGACGTTTCGGGGAGCAGTTCTTC. Its protein is CASSLPRTSGRRFGEQFF.